Each of the 27 T cell receptor beta chains below was sequenced from the same sample in a study of T cells expressing NK-cell markers. For each CDR3 protein, TCRdb gives one entry from its re-call of the 5' RACE reads, without DNA. The table for this sample gives about 140,000 distinct CDR3 sequences. Sequenced sample: blood T cells: a sorted CD56 or NKG2C T cell subset, CD4+ or CD8+ T cells, or bulk PBMC T cells (not recorded which). The source of these receptors is a man aged 18-30 years in good health.

The rearrangement links TRBV18 to TRBJ2-1; TCRdb picks TRBD1, but there is no DNA to check that call. The CDR3 spans 15 residues. CDR1 is KGHSH, CDR2 LQKENI, per germline. The CDR3 sequence: CASSPGTATYNEQFF.

J is TRBJ2-1 and V is TRBV2. The V gene's germline CDR1 is SNHLY and CDR2 FYNNEI. The CDR3 runs to 13 residues. The CDR3 loop reads CASSEVSGNEQFF. Variable domain in full (rest from reference TRBV2 and TRBJ2-1): EPEVTQTPSHQVTQMGQEVILRCVPISNHLYFYWYRQILGQKVEFLVSFYNNEISEKSEIFDDQFSVERPDGSNFTLKIRSTKLEDSAMYFCASSEVSGNEQFFGPGTRLTVL.

The chain is built from TRBV27 and TRBJ2-7; the TCRdb call, TRBD1, lacks DNA for checking. The CDR3 is made up of 13 amino acids. Germline CDR1 reads MNHEY; CDR2 reads SMNVEV (reference sequence). The chain's CDR3 is CASSLPGGGEQYF.

V and J are TRBV6-5 and TRBJ1-2. The CDR3 totals 15 residues. Germline V gene sequence: CDR1 MNHEY, CDR2 SVGAGI. CDR3 loop: CASSYEAGANYGYTF.

The genes are TRBV19 and TRBJ2-1; the D gene TCRdb calls, TRBD1, cannot be checked with no DNA. CDR3 length: 16 residues. CDR1 and CDR2 from the germline V gene are LNHDA and SQIVND (reference sequence). CDR3: CASSISPGILYNEQFF.

The chain combines TRBV30 with TRBJ2-1; TCRdb gives TRBD1 as the D gene, but with no DNA this cannot be confirmed. Germline V CDR1 and CDR2: GTSNPN, SVGIG (reference sequence). This CDR3 spans 14 amino acids. The chain's CDR3 is CAWSVNTGGVEQFF.

The V call is TRBV5-1, the J call TRBJ2-1. The germline CDR1 and CDR2 sequences are SGHRS and YFSETQ. CDR3 length equals 15 residues. The chain's CDR3 is CASQPPRLTDNEQFF.

The J gene is TRBJ1-1, the V gene TRBV6-1; as DNA is missing, the TRBD1 call by TCRdb cannot be tested. Germline V gene lookup returns CDR1 MNHNS and CDR2 SASEGT. The CDR3 totals 16 residues. The CDR3 region is CASMAEGAGANTEAFF.

The J gene is TRBJ2-1, the V gene TRBV20-1; TCRdb lists TRBD1, though no DNA is available to test this call. Germline V gene sequence: CDR1 DFQATT, CDR2 SNEGSKA (reference sequence). The CDR3 is 14 residues long. CDR3 residues: CSAQRDTLGNEQFF.

The rearrangement links TRBV7-6 to TRBJ1-1; there is no DNA to check the TCRdb D call of TRBD1. The CDR3 is 15 residues long. CDR1 is SGHVS, CDR2 FNYEAQ, per germline. CDR3: CASSLATGVYTEAFF.

V and J are TRBV4-2 and TRBJ2-7; there is no DNA to check the TCRdb D call of TRBD2. This CDR3 comprises 17 residues. CDR1 and CDR2 from the germline V gene are LGHNA and YNFKEQ. CDR3: CASSQGTSGLAIYEQYF.

V usage is TRBV7-9 and J usage is TRBJ1-5; TCRdb calls TRBD1, which cannot be checked without DNA. The germline V gene has CDR1 SEHNR and CDR2 FQNEAQ (reference sequence). The CDR3 is 13 amino acids. CDR3 residues: CASSRGGNQPQHF.

This chain joins TRBV18 and TRBJ1-1. The CDR3 totals 12 residues. From germline, CDR1 is KGHSH and CDR2 LQKENI. The CDR3 spells CASSPSAVEAFF. Full variable domain (rest looked up from reference TRBV18 and TRBJ1-1): NAGVMQNPRHLVRRRGQEARLRCSPMKGHSHVYWYRQLPEEGLKFMVYLQKENIIDESGMPKERFSAEFPKEGPSILRIQQVVRGDSAAYFCASSPSAVEAFFGQGTRLTVV.

V is TRBV7-9 and J is TRBJ1-1; the D gene TCRdb calls, TRBD1, cannot be checked with no DNA. The CDR3 is 11 residues long. Germline lookup yields CDR1 SEHNR and CDR2 FQNEAQ (reference sequence). CDR3 loop: CASSFPPEAFF.

The chain uses TRBV11-2 and TRBJ2-1; TCRdb indicates TRBD2, and absent DNA this call remains unverified. The CDR3 consists of 11 residues. Germline-derived CDR1 and CDR2 are SGHAT and FQNNGV. CDR3 sequence: CASSLGTLQFF.

The chain employs TRBV28 and TRBJ2-7; TCRdb lists TRBD2, though no DNA is available to test this call. The germline V gene has CDR1 MDHEN and CDR2 SYDVKM. This CDR3 region has 16 residues. The CDR3 sequence: CASSFRYGRGTYEQYF.

The V and J genes are TRBV5-1 and TRBJ2-4. CDR1 and CDR2 (germline): SGHRS, YFSETQ. The CDR3 contains 13 residues. The CDR3 region is CASSLRDGNIQYF.

The rearrangement joins TRBV7-9 to TRBJ1-5. Germline V gives CDR1 SEHNR, CDR2 FQNEAQ (reference sequence). CDR3 length: 17 amino acids. CDR3 residues: CASSLATGGNSNQPQHF.

J is TRBJ1-2 and V is TRBV29-1. This CDR3 is built from 11 residues. Germline loops: CDR1 SQVTM, CDR2 ANQGSEA. The CDR3 reads CSVREDVGYTF.

The chain uses TRBV15 and TRBJ1-2. This CDR3 has 15 amino acids. Germline V gives CDR1 LNHNV, CDR2 YYDKDF (reference sequence). This CDR3 is CATSSEVNSNYGYTF.

The chain combines TRBV7-2 with TRBJ2-7; without DNA, the TCRdb call of TRBD1 cannot be checked. Germline CDR1 is SGHTA and CDR2 is FQGNSA. This CDR3 has 13 residues. This CDR3 reads CASSRDTDYEQYF.

The chain couples TRBV18 to TRBJ1-5. Germline assignment: CDR1 KGHSH and CDR2 LQKENI. This CDR3 has 16 amino acids. The CDR3 loop is CASSHQAQASNQPQHF.

The chain is built from TRBV21-1 and TRBJ2-7; absent DNA, TCRdb's TRBD1 call cannot be checked. TRBV21-1 constitutes a pseudogene. This CDR3 is built from 13 residues. CDR3 in amino acids: CASSATGQPYQYF.

The rearrangement uses TRBV27 and TRBJ1-5. The germline V gene encodes CDR1 MNHEY and CDR2 SMNVEV (reference sequence). The CDR3 loop spans 14 amino acids. CDR3 sequence reads: CASSPGLSNQPQHF.

V and J are TRBV19 and TRBJ2-6; TCRdb indicates TRBD2, and absent DNA this call remains unverified. The germline CDR1 and CDR2 sequences are LNHDA and SQIVND (reference sequence). The CDR3 extends over 14 amino acids. This CDR3 reads CASRDSSGANVLTF.

The chain employs TRBV14 and TRBJ2-3; no DNA is available, so the TRBD2 call from TCRdb remains unchecked. Per germline, CDR1 SGHDN and CDR2 FVKESK. The CDR3 runs to 16 residues. The CDR3: CASSPRGVDFTDTQYF. Full variable domain (outside the CDR3, taken from reference TRBV14 and TRBJ2-3): EAGVTQFPSHSVIEKGQTVTLRCDPISGHDNLYWYRRVMGKEIKFLLHFVKESKQDESGMPNNRFLAERTGGTYSTLKVQPAELEDSGVYFCASSPRGVDFTDTQYFGPGTRLTVL.

J is TRBJ2-7 and V is TRBV3-1. Per germline, CDR1 LGHDT and CDR2 YNNKEL (reference sequence). The CDR3 is made up of 15 amino acids. The CDR3 here is CASSQDRGPSYEQYF.